These 27 T cell receptor beta chains share one sample of origin, sequenced in a study of T-cell memory formation after mild COVID-19 (dated by TCRdb to about 2021). The method behind the library was 5' RACE. Sequencing was performed on an Illumina NovaSeq 6000. TCRdb's own reprocessing of the public reads used fastp at Q25 and MiXCR and kept productive beta chains. Records with the same CDR3 protein are collapsed into one entry carrying the most frequent genes and DNA. The sample table contains 550,000 to 700,000 distinct CDR3 sequences; only one count was recorded for 17% of them. About 8.1% of the sample is taken by the ten largest. Sequenced: PBMCs or a T cell subset sorted from them (not recorded which). The receptor set was obtained from an adult woman who had mild COVID-19 (a few samples of this study predate the infection). The sample titles of this study are shuffled in the database, so cell type and time point are left out; the donor was told from shared clones.

This clonotype has only a few counts. The chain combines TRBV27 with TRBJ1-5; D is undetermined. The CDR3 has 15 amino acids. Germline-derived CDR1 and CDR2 are MNHEY and SMNVEV (reference sequence). Trimming took 5 bases from V and 0 from J, leaving 11 bases between them. In DNA form, the CDR3 reads TGTGCCAGCAGTCCAGGACCTTTTAGCAATCAGCCCCAGCATTTT. Translated: CASSPGPFSNQPQHF.

In the case of this clonotype: One junction end does not reproduce the germline sequence, and a read error may be involved. As DNA, the CDR3 is TGTGCTAGCAGCCCCGGGAGGATCTCCTACAATGAGCAGTTCTTC. It yields the protein CASSPGRISYNEQFF. The rearrangement joins TRBV7-7 to TRBJ2-1; 7 bases agree with TRBD2. The CDR3 has 15 residues. Germline CDR1 is SSHAT and CDR2 is FNYEAQ (reference sequence). The full variable domain, completed using reference TRBV7-7 and TRBJ2-1, is GAGVSQSPRYKVTKRGQDVTLRCDPISSHATLYWYQQALGQGPEFLTYFNYEAQPDKSGLPSDRFSAERPEGSISTLTIQRTEQRDSAMYRCASSPGRISYNEQFFGPGTRLTVL.

This sequence joins TRBV21-1 and TRBJ2-5. TRBV21-1 counts as a pseudogene. This CDR3 comprises 17 residues. Here the CDR3 DNA reads TGTGCCAGCAGCAAAGCAGAAGGACGTCGGCGAGAGGAGACCCAGTACTTC. Translating gives CASSKAEGRRREETQYF.

The rearrangement joins TRBV12-3 or TRBV12-4 to TRBJ2-2; no clear D gene. V shed 4 bases and J shed 11 bases, with 5 bases lying between them. The CDR3 contains 10 residues. CDR3 sequence (DNA): TGTGCCAGCAGTTCCCACGAGCTGTTTTTT. Its protein product is CASSSHELFF.

This clonotype showed up just a few times. The chain carries TRBV7-2 and TRBJ2-2; D is undetermined. V shed 2 bases and J shed 1 base, with 8 bases lying between them. The CDR3 extends over 15 amino acids. Germline loops: CDR1 SGHTA, CDR2 FQGNSA. For the CDR3, the DNA is TGTGCCAGCAGCTTATCCGTACAGAACACCGGGGAGCTGTTTTTT. The encoded protein is CASSLSVQNTGELFF.

This clonotype was recorded at least ten times. This rearrangement joins TRBV12-3 or TRBV12-4 to TRBJ2-3; TRBD2 matches at 7 bases. The V segment lost 6 bases and the J segment 1 base; nucleotides outside the gene matches: 4. The CDR3 length is 14 residues. Written as DNA, the CDR3 is TGTGCCAGCAGCCCCGGACTAGGCACAGATACGCAGTATTTT. The encoded protein is CASSPGLGTDTQYF.

CDR3 coding DNA: TGCGCCAGCAGCTCTCCGACAGGGAAGGAGACCCAGTACTTC. Protein sequence: CASSSPTGKETQYF. The V and J genes are TRBV5-1 and TRBJ2-5, with 7 bases fitting TRBD1. The CDR3 length is 14 residues. V dropped 3 bases and J dropped 5; count of bases not matched to a gene: 7. The germline V gene has CDR1 SGHRS and CDR2 YFSETQ. The variable domain in full, completed from reference TRBV5-1 and TRBJ2-5, reads KAGVTQTPRYLIKTRGQQVTLSCSPISGHRSVSWYQQTPGQGLQFLFEYFSETQRNKGNFPGRFSGRQFSNSRSEMNVSTLELGDSALYLCASSSPTGKETQYFGPGTRLLVL.

The V call is TRBV7-2, the J call TRBJ2-2; perhaps TRBD2 as D (5 bases). The CDR3 extends over 12 amino acids. The V gene's germline CDR1 is SGHTA and CDR2 FQGNSA. Trimming took off 5 bases at V and 6 bases at J, with 7 bases between the two ends. CDR3 sequence: CASSRESGELFF. CDR3 sequence (DNA): TGTGCCAGCAGCCGGGAATCCGGGGAGCTGTTTTTT.

CDR3 residues: CASSPLTGELFF. The CDR3 nucleotides read TGTGCCAGCAGCCCCCTCACCGGGGAGCTGTTTTTT. J is TRBJ2-2 and V is TRBV7-9; no firm D call. The CDR3 sequence is 12 residues long. V was trimmed by 5 bases and J by 4 bases, leaving 5 bases between them. The germline V gene encodes CDR1 SEHNR and CDR2 FQNEAQ (reference sequence).

This clonotype has more than one count but fewer than ten. V is TRBV7-2 and J is TRBJ1-4; D unresolved. The V end lost 5 bases, the J end lost 5 bases, and 9 bases lay between the germline ends. This CDR3 comprises 13 residues. CDR1 is SGHTA, CDR2 FQGNSA, per germline. The CDR3 reads CASSQDGNEKLFF. The CDR3, as DNA: TGTGCCAGCAGCCAGGACGGGAATGAAAAACTGTTTTTT.

This rearrangement joins TRBV6-2 or TRBV6-3 to TRBJ2-7; 7 positions match TRBD1. Germline CDR1 is MNHEY and CDR2 is SVGEGT. The CDR3 spans 16 residues. V lost 6 bases, J lost 2 bases, and 13 bases stayed unmatched. The CDR3 nucleotides read TGTGCCAGCAGCCTCGAGGGGGACAGTTCAACCTACGAGCAGTACTTC. It yields the protein CASSLEGDSSTYEQYF.

This chain links TRBV9 with TRBJ2-3; D may be TRBD2 (5 bases). CDR3 size: 14 residues. The V and J ends lost 0 bases and 5 bases respectively, with 10 bases between them. Per the germline V gene, CDR1 is SGDLS and CDR2 is YYNGEE. In DNA, the CDR3 is TGTGCCAGCAGCGTAGCTGATGGGAGAGATACGCAGTATTTT. It specifies CASSVADGRDTQYF.

This clonotype has only a few counts. The V gene is TRBV7-8, the J gene TRBJ1-1; 7 nucleotides agree with TRBD1. CDR3 length equals 15 residues. Trimming removed 4 bases from V and 6 bases from J; junction bases left unmatched: 11. Germline-derived CDR1 and CDR2 are SGHVS and FQNEAQ. The CDR3 DNA is TGTGCCAGCAGCTCCAGGACAGGAAGAAGCCCTGAAGCTTTCTTT. Residues: CASSSRTGRSPEAFF.

The V call is TRBV4-1, the J call TRBJ1-1; D uncertain. V lost 3 bases to trimming and J lost 3 bases, with 14 bases between them. CDR3 length equals 15 residues. Germline V gene sequence: CDR1 MGHRA, CDR2 YSYEKL. CDR3: CASSHRTPRDTEAFF. The CDR3 coding sequence is TGCGCCAGCAGCCACCGCACTCCGAGGGACACTGAAGCTTTCTTT.

V usage is TRBV2 and J usage is TRBJ1-6; 8 nucleotides align to TRBD1. There are 14 residues in the CDR3. V lost 7 bases to trimming and J lost 7 bases; unmatched junction nucleotides: 6. Germline loops: CDR1 SNHLY, CDR2 FYNNEI. The CDR3: CASIPGQANSPLHF. Written as DNA, the CDR3 is TGTGCCAGCATCCCGGGACAGGCCAATTCACCCCTCCACTTT.

This chain uses TRBV12-5 with TRBJ1-3, with D possibly matching TRBD1 (6 bases). This CDR3 spans 15 amino acids. Trimming took off 1 base at V and 2 bases at J, with 9 bases between the two ends. Looked up from germline, CDR1 is LGHNT and CDR2 is FRNRAP. The CDR3 sequence is CASGLETGPGNTIYF. CDR3 sequence (DNA): TGTGCTAGTGGTTTGGAAACAGGGCCTGGAAACACCATATATTTT.

This clonotype turned up a few times. The rearrangement links TRBV4-2 to TRBJ2-3; D unclear. Germline CDR1 reads LGHNA; CDR2 reads YNFKEQ. The V end lost 0 bases, the J end lost 9 bases, and 7 bases lay between the germline ends. The CDR3 covers 12 residues. The CDR3 sequence is CASSQESPTQYF. For the CDR3, the DNA is TGTGCCAGCAGCCAAGAGTCGCCCACGCAGTATTTT.

This clonotype was detected many times. The V call is TRBV29-1, the J call TRBJ2-5; D is ambiguous. The ends were cut back, 4 bases at V and 4 bases at J, with 10 bases in the middle. CDR1 SQVTM and CDR2 ANQGSEA come from the germline V gene. The CDR3 runs 12 residues. Here the CDR3 reads CSVGIRGETQYF. DNA for the CDR3: TGCAGCGTTGGTATCCGAGGAGAGACCCAGTACTTC.

Only a few counts were recorded for this clonotype. V is TRBV9 and J is TRBJ2-5; 9 bases agree with TRBD2. The CDR3 is made up of 15 amino acids. The germline V gene encodes CDR1 SGDLS and CDR2 YYNGEE. The J segment lost 4 bases and the V segment lost 1 base, leaving 5 bases of the junction unmatched. CDR3 nucleotides: TGTGCCAGCAGCGTAATAGCGGGAGTTCTAGAGACCCAGTACTTC. Its translation is CASSVIAGVLETQYF.

This clonotype occurred a few times. The J gene is TRBJ2-1, the V gene TRBV5-1, with 9 bases lining up with TRBD2. CDR3 size: 15 residues. V dropped 4 bases and J dropped 8; count of bases not matched to a gene: 10. CDR1 is SGHRS and CDR2 is YFSETQ in the germline V gene. The CDR3 spells CASSDPGLASDEQFF. The CDR3 DNA reads as TGCGCCAGCAGCGATCCGGGACTAGCCTCGGATGAGCAGTTCTTC.

The chain links TRBV28 to TRBJ2-5, with TRBD1 as a possible D gene (6 bases). Germline values: CDR1 MDHEN, CDR2 SYDVKM. The CDR3 is 17 amino acids. V lost 4 bases, J lost 2 bases, and 20 bases lay in between. The DNA of the CDR3 is TGTGCCAGCAGTTCATTGGGACAAGACTTTATTCAAGAGACCCAGTACTTC. Translation: CASSSLGQDFIQETQYF.

This clonotype has a handful of counts. This chain joins TRBV5-5 and TRBJ2-2; possibly TRBD1 for D (6 bases). The germline V gene has CDR1 SGHKS and CDR2 YYEKEE (reference sequence). V was pared by 6 bases and J by 0 bases, with 15 bases between. CDR3 length equals 16 residues. CDR3 region: CASIRGQSTNTGELFF. In nucleotides, the CDR3 is TGTGCCAGCATTCGAGGACAGAGCACGAACACCGGGGAGCTGTTTTTT. Looking up the rest from reference TRBV5-5 and TRBJ2-2 gives the full variable domain: DAGVTQSPTHLIKTRGQQVTLRCSPISGHKSVSWYQQVLGQGPQFIFQYYEKEERGRGNFPDRFSARQFPNYSSELNVNALLLGDSALYLCASIRGQSTNTGELFFGEGSRLTVL.

The V gene is TRBV2, the J gene TRBJ2-5, with unresolved D. The germline gives CDR1 SNHLY, CDR2 FYNNEI. Trimming removed 2 bases from V and 6 bases from J, with 13 bases in between. The CDR3 runs to 14 residues. The CDR3 DNA reads TGTGCCAGCAGTGAATCCGCGGTCTTGAAGACCCAGTACTTC. This encodes CASSESAVLKTQYF.

The chain is built from TRBV3-1 and TRBJ2-1; 7 bases agree with TRBD1. From germline, CDR1 is LGHDT and CDR2 YNNKEL (reference sequence). V lost 8 bases and J lost 8; bases outside the gene matches: 9. The CDR3 is made up of 13 amino acids. The CDR3 region is CASENRGRYEQFF. The DNA for the CDR3 is TGTGCCAGCGAAAACAGGGGAAGGTATGAGCAGTTCTTC.

The V gene is TRBV30, the J gene TRBJ2-5, with TRBD2 matching 7 bases. The junction had 5 bases not matched to a gene; V was cut back by 2 bases and J by 2 bases. Per the germline V gene, CDR1 is GTSNPN and CDR2 is SVGIG (reference sequence). The CDR3 covers 14 residues. CDR3 nucleotides: TGTGCCTGGAGTTTCACTAGCGCGCAAGAGACCCAGTACTTC. Translation: CAWSFTSAQETQYF. The whole variable domain, filled in from reference TRBV30 and TRBJ2-5, reads SQTIHQWPATLVQPVGSPLSLECTVEGTSNPNLYWYRQAAGRGLQLLFYSVGIGQISSEVPQNLSASRPQDRQFILSSKKLLLSDSGFYLCAWSFTSAQETQYFGPGTRLLVL.

The table lists this clonotype with a few counts. The CDR3 loop reads CASSLAPSPKPYEQYF. In DNA form, the CDR3 reads TGTGCCAGCAGCTTAGCCCCGAGTCCCAAGCCCTACGAGCAGTACTTC. The chain uses TRBV7-9 and TRBJ2-7; D uncertain. CDR3 length: 16 residues. Trimming took off 0 bases at V and 2 bases at J, with 14 bases between the two ends. Per the germline V gene, CDR1 is SEHNR and CDR2 is FQNEAQ (reference sequence). Filled out from reference TRBV7-9 and TRBJ2-7, the complete variable domain reads DTGVSQNPRHKITKRGQNVTFRCDPISEHNRLYWYRQTLGQGPEFLTYFQNEAQLEKSRLLSDRFSAERPKGSFSTLEIQRTEQGDSAMYLCASSLAPSPKPYEQYFGPGTRLTVT.

The CDR3 DNA sequence: TGTGCCAGCTCACCACGGGGACTAGCGGGAGGACTCTACACCGGGGAGCTGTTTTTT. This translates into CASSPRGLAGGLYTGELFF. V usage is TRBV18 and J usage is TRBJ2-2; 15 positions match TRBD2. The CDR3 has 19 residues. V shed 1 base and J 3 bases; nucleotides not matched to a gene: 6. CDR1 and CDR2 from the germline V gene are KGHSH and LQKENI.